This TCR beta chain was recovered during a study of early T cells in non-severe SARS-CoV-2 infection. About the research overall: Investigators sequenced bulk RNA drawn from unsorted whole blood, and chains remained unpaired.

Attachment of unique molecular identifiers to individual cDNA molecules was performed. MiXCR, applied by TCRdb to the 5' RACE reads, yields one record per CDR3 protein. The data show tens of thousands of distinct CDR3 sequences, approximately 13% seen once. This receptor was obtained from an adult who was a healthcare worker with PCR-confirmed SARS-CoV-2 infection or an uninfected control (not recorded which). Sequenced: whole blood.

The CDR3 loop reads CSARDAGQLPGLERYEQYF. The CDR3 region has the DNA TGCAGTGCTAGAGATGCTGGACAGCTCCCGGGACTAGAACGCTACGAGCAGTACTTC. The rearrangement joins TRBV20-1 to TRBJ2-7, with 8 bases that match TRBD2. V shed 0 bases, J shed 3 bases, and the junction held 19 bases outside the gene matches. This CDR3 has 19 residues. Germline V gene data show CDR1 as DFQATT and CDR2 as SNEGSKA (reference sequence).